The 16 T cell receptor beta chains listed next were all sequenced from one sample in a study of OX40 agonist ivuxolimab in advanced cancers. Libraries were prepared by immunoSEQ multiplex PCR; TCRdb keeps only in-frame clonotypes and omits some of them. The table has almost 85,000 clones, 94% seen once. The source material was CD4+ or CD8+ T cells sorted from blood, sampled in a trial of the OX40 agonist ivuxolimab. These receptors all come from an adult with an advanced solid tumor such as melanoma, head and neck, liver or kidney cancer.

This chain links TRBV11-2 with TRBJ2-7; D might be TRBD1 (5 bases). CDR1 SGHAT and CDR2 FQNNGV come from the germline V gene. The CDR3 spans 12 residues. The V and J ends lost 5 bases and 2 bases respectively, with 7 bases between them. CDR3 residues: CASSTGTYEQYF. The DNA for the CDR3 is TGTGCCAGCAGCACAGGAACCTACGAGCAGTACTTC.

V usage is TRBV28 and J usage is TRBJ2-1; 13 bases map to TRBD2. Per germline, CDR1 MDHEN and CDR2 SYDVKM. With 4 bases clipped from V and 6 bases from J, the junction kept 6 bases outside the gene matches. The CDR3 is made up of 16 amino acids. The CDR3 region is CASSSVLAGGANEQFF. The CDR3 nucleotides are TGTGCCAGCAGTTCCGTACTAGCGGGAGGGGCCAATGAGCAGTTCTTC. Variable domain in full (rest from reference TRBV28 and TRBJ2-1): DVKVTQSSRYLVKRTGEKVFLECVQDMDHENMFWYRQDPGLGLRLIYFSYDVKMKEKGDIPEGYSVSREKKERFSLILESASTNQTSMYLCASSSVLAGGANEQFFGPGTRLTVL.

The table lists this clone with a count of one. The chain employs TRBV9 and TRBJ2-7, with no clear D. Trimming pared 0 bases from V and 3 bases from J, leaving 10 bases between. Germline assignment: CDR1 SGDLS and CDR2 YYNGEE. This CDR3 spans 14 amino acids. The CDR3 is CASSVAPTSYEQYF. CDR3 bases: TGTGCCAGCAGCGTAGCTCCGACGAGCTACGAGCAGTACTTC.

The chain joins TRBV11-2 to TRBJ2-7; TRBD2 aligns across 13 bases. With V trimmed by 5 bases and J by 3 bases, 10 bases remained unmatched. Germline assignment: CDR1 SGHAT and CDR2 FQNNGV. This CDR3 contains 17 residues. The DNA for the CDR3 is TGTGCCAGCAGCAACCCTTGGACTAGCGGGAGTCACTACGAGCAGTACTTC. This gives the protein CASSNPWTSGSHYEQYF.

This sequence joins TRBV5-4 and TRBJ2-1; D gene unclear. Germline V gives CDR1 SGHNT, CDR2 YYREEE (reference sequence). This CDR3 contains 13 residues. V lost 6 bases and J 0 bases, leaving 7 bases between the germline ends. CDR3 region: CASKDRSYNEQFF. In nucleotides, the CDR3 is TGTGCCAGCAAGGACCGCTCCTACAATGAGCAGTTCTTC.

This chain links TRBV4-2 with TRBJ1-1; D gene unclear. The CDR3 loop spans 11 amino acids. The germline V and J ends were trimmed by 2 bases and 8 bases, with 6 bases remaining between them. The germline V gene has CDR1 LGHNA and CDR2 YNFKEQ. In nucleotides, the CDR3 is TGTGCCAGCAGCCAAAACGGCGAAGCTTTCTTT. The encoded protein is CASSQNGEAFF.

This clone was detected a few times. The chain employs TRBV11-2 and TRBJ2-7, with 9 bases aligning to TRBD2. The CDR3 loop spans 15 amino acids. Trimming at V came to 4 bases and at J to 2 bases, leaving 6 bases not matched to a gene. Looked up from germline, CDR1 is SGHAT and CDR2 is FQNNGV. CDR3 sequence (DNA): TGTGCCAGCAGCTCTTTAGCGGGAGCTCCCTACGAGCAGTACTTC. Its protein is CASSSLAGAPYEQYF.

The chain combines TRBV27 with TRBJ2-1; D gene uncertain. Germline CDR1 reads MNHEY; CDR2 reads SMNVEV (reference sequence). CDR3 length: 15 amino acids. V was shortened by 2 bases and J by 5 bases, with 13 bases between the two germline ends. The CDR3 nucleotides read TGTGCCAGCAGTTTAGGTTTAACTCTCAACAATGAGCAGTTCTTC. This gives the protein CASSLGLTLNNEQFF.

The genes are TRBV27 and TRBJ2-3; 12 positions match TRBD1. Trimming cost V 6 bases and J 2 bases; bases outside gene matches: 3. In germline, CDR1 is MNHEY, CDR2 SMNVEV (reference sequence). This CDR3 is built from 15 residues. This CDR3 reads CASSRDRGLTDTQYF. In nucleotides, the CDR3 is TGTGCCAGCAGCCGGGACAGGGGGCTCACAGATACGCAGTATTTT.

The chain employs TRBV29-1 and TRBJ2-7; D gene unclear. V was cut by 1 base and J by 3 bases, with 7 bases left in between. Per germline, CDR1 SQVTM and CDR2 ANQGSEA. There are 12 residues in the CDR3. The CDR3 DNA reads as TGCAGCGTTGAAGGGGATCTCTACGAGCAGTACTTC. Translation: CSVEGDLYEQYF.

This rearrangement joins TRBV11-2 to TRBJ1-1; TRBD1 might be the D (6 bases). Germline V CDR1 and CDR2: SGHAT, FQNNGV. CDR3 size: 14 residues. Trimming pared 5 bases from V and 2 bases from J, leaving 12 bases between. The chain's CDR3 is CASSLWGANTEAFF. The CDR3 DNA sequence: TGTGCCAGCAGCCTCTGGGGGGCCAACACTGAAGCTTTCTTT.

The chain uses TRBV10-3 and TRBJ2-3, with D maybe TRBD2 (6 bases). The V gene lost 4 bases and the J gene lost 2 bases, with 28 bases spanning the gap. This CDR3 has 20 residues. Germline assignment: CDR1 ENHRY and CDR2 SYGVKD. Here the CDR3 DNA reads TGTGCCATCAGTGCTCGGGGGTCAGTCGATTCCGGATTTGTCACAGATACGCAGTATTTT. It encodes CAISARGSVDSGFVTDTQYF.

The rearrangement uses TRBV16 and TRBJ2-7, with D hard to call. The CDR3 length is 15 residues. Germline lookup yields CDR1 KGHSY and CDR2 FQNENV. V lost 0 bases and J 1 base, leaving 10 bases between the germline ends. The CDR3 sequence: CASSQSRPLSYEQYF. The DNA for the CDR3 is TGTGCCAGCAGCCAATCACGGCCTCTTTCCTACGAGCAGTACTTC.

V and J are TRBV30 and TRBJ2-7; D call uncertain. Between the trimmed V and J ends, which lost 4 bases and 4 bases, there was a span of 11 bases. Germline CDR1 reads GTSNPN; CDR2 reads SVGIG (reference sequence). The CDR3 runs to 12 residues. CDR3 in amino acids: CAWNTFTYEQYF. As DNA, the CDR3 is TGTGCCTGGAATACTTTTACGTACGAGCAGTACTTC.

This chain joins TRBV7-3 and TRBJ2-7; 8 bases fit TRBD1. The J segment lost 3 bases and the V segment lost 5 bases, leaving 12 bases of the junction unmatched. This CDR3 comprises 16 residues. In germline, CDR1 is SGHTA, CDR2 FQGTGA. The CDR3 loop is CASSPRDRSTGYEQYF. The CDR3 coding sequence is TGTGCCAGCAGCCCTCGGGACAGGTCTACCGGCTACGAGCAGTACTTC.

There are a few counts of this clone. This chain uses TRBV4-1 with TRBJ1-2; 7 bases fit TRBD1. With V trimmed by 3 bases and J by 4 bases, 11 bases remained unmatched. CDR1 and CDR2 (germline): MGHRA, YSYEKL. The CDR3 is 16 residues long. CDR3 in amino acids: CASSHPIEGASYGYTF. CDR3 in DNA: TGCGCCAGCAGCCACCCTATAGAGGGGGCCTCCTATGGCTACACCTTC.